These 20 T cell receptor beta chains came from one sample sequenced in a study of blood T cells in healthy people across ages. Primed by a sample-barcoded 5' primer and a J-beta primer mix, a second PCR proceeded for about 6 to 11 cycles. From the 5' RACE reads, TCRdb called clonotypes with MiXCR, one entry per CDR3 protein. The data hold around 970,000 distinct CDR3 sequences, with roughly 51% observed a single time. The sample consisted of blood. These TCRs come from a woman aged 55-70 years in good health.

The chain combines TRBV20-1 with TRBJ2-7; 8 nucleotides match TRBD2. The DNA end is more similar to TRBJ2-5, so the J call may be wrong. There are 15 residues in the CDR3. The germline V gene has CDR1 DFQATT and CDR2 SNEGSKA (reference sequence). The CDR3 sequence: CSALNPGLVDETQYF. CDR3 sequence (DNA): TGCAGTGCATTGAATCCGGGACTAGTAGACGAGACCCAGTACTTC.

CDR3 nucleotides: TGTGCCAGCAGCCAAACTGACAGGGCTGGGCAGCCCCAGCATTTT. Amino acids: CASSQTDRAGQPQHF. V and J are TRBV5-6 and TRBJ1-5; TRBD1 agrees at 7 bases. Trimming took 4 bases from V and 7 from J; bases not matched to a gene: 11. Germline V gives CDR1 SGHDT, CDR2 YYEEEE. This CDR3 is 15 amino acids long.

The genes are TRBV25-1 and TRBJ2-1, with TRBD2 matching 8 bases. Germline V lookup: CDR1 MGHDK, CDR2 SYGVNS. CDR3 length: 15 amino acids. V dropped 4 bases and J dropped 6; count of bases not matched to a gene: 8. CDR3 in DNA: TGTGCCAGCAGTGCGGTGGAGCGGGAGTTCAATGAGCAGTTCTTC. Protein: CASSAVEREFNEQFF.

The chain combines TRBV28 with TRBJ2-5; TRBD2 is a possible D gene (5 bases). Germline V gives CDR1 MDHEN, CDR2 SYDVKM. The CDR3 is made up of 12 amino acids. The CDR3 here is CGVGRGIDEQYF. The CDR3 nucleotides are TGTGGAGTGGGTCGGGGAATAGATGAGCAGTACTTC. The whole variable domain, remainder taken from reference TRBV28 and TRBJ2-5, is DVKVTQSSRYLVKRTGEKVFLECVQDMDHENMFWYRQDPGLGLRLIYFSYDVKMKEKGDIPEGYSVSREKKERFSLILESASTNQTSMYLCGVGRGIDEQYFGPGTRLLVL.

CDR3 DNA sequence: TGCGCCAGCAGCTTGGAAAGGACAGTCGGGGATGGCTACACCTTC. Its translation is CASSLERTVGDGYTF. The chain employs TRBV5-1 and TRBJ1-2; D perhaps matches TRBD1 (6 bases). Germline CDR1 reads SGHRS; CDR2 reads YFSETQ. The CDR3 totals 15 residues. With 0 bases removed from V and 6 bases from J, the gap between germline ends came to 15 bases.

The chain joins TRBV29-1 to TRBJ2-3; D perhaps matches TRBD1 (5 bases). V lost 5 bases and J 5 bases, leaving 14 bases between the germline ends. The CDR3 is 13 residues long. Germline-derived CDR1 and CDR2 are SQVTM and ANQGSEA. The CDR3 is CSVTRDIVDTQYF. CDR3 in DNA: TGCAGCGTTACCAGGGATATTGTAGATACGCAGTATTTT.

The chain joins TRBV20-1 to TRBJ2-3; TRBD1 might be the D (6 bases). V dropped 6 bases and J dropped 4 bases, with 20 bases sitting between them. Germline loops: CDR1 DFQATT, CDR2 SNEGSKA (reference sequence). The CDR3 runs 15 residues. Written as DNA, the CDR3 is TGCAGTGCCCTCGGTCTTGGGGGCCGCGCAGATACGCAGTATTTT. Its protein product is CSALGLGGRADTQYF.

A few counts support this clonotype. The chain joins TRBV5-1 to TRBJ2-7; unclear D gene. CDR1 and CDR2 from the germline V gene are SGHRS and YFSETQ. Deletions cut 0 bases from V and 4 bases from J, with 11 bases between. The length of the CDR3 is 14 residues. CDR3 bases: TGCGCCAGCAGCTTGGTTCCGGAATTATACGAGCAGTACTTC. This gives the protein CASSLVPELYEQYF.

Only a few counts were recorded for this clonotype. The chain carries TRBV12-3 or TRBV12-4 and TRBJ2-3; 13 bases are a match to TRBD2. Losses at the gene ends were 1 base for V and 4 bases for J; bases not matched to a gene: 2. The CDR3 runs 16 residues. CDR3 DNA sequence: TGTGCCAGCAGTTTAGGGGGACTAGCGGGATCAGATACGCAGTATTTT. This sequence encodes CASSLGGLAGSDTQYF.

V gene TRBV7-2 combines with J gene TRBJ2-7; D is tentatively TRBD1 or TRBD2 (5 bases each). V was clipped by 5 bases and J by 2 bases, with 13 bases between them. CDR1 SGHTA and CDR2 FQGNSA come from the germline V gene. The CDR3 length is 14 residues. CDR3 sequence (DNA): TGTGCCAGCAGCCGCCCCGGGGCCCCCTACGAGCAGTACTTC. This sequence encodes CASSRPGAPYEQYF.

The chain links TRBV7-9 to TRBJ2-7, with 10 bases identical to TRBD1. The germline CDR1 and CDR2 sequences are SEHNR and FQNEAQ (reference sequence). J gave up 2 bases and V 4 bases, and 5 bases lay outside the gene matches. This CDR3 has 15 amino acids. The CDR3 DNA sequence: TGTGCCAGCAGCTCTGTAGGGACAGGGGCCTACGAGCAGTACTTC. It is translated as CASSSVGTGAYEQYF.

This sequence joins TRBV9 and TRBJ1-1, with TRBD1 identical over 7 bases. The CDR3 runs 16 residues. Germline CDR1 and CDR2: SGDLS and YYNGEE. After removal of 0 bases from V and 0 bases from J, the junction contained 5 bases not matched to a gene. CDR3: CASSVVGGGLNTEAFF. CDR3 bases: TGTGCCAGCAGCGTAGTAGGGGGCGGATTGAACACTGAAGCTTTCTTT.

The chain recombines TRBV28 with TRBJ2-1, with 11 bases fitting TRBD2. J was trimmed by 6 bases and V by 5 bases; bases with no gene match: 9. Germline values: CDR1 MDHEN, CDR2 SYDVKM. This CDR3 is built from 16 residues. CDR3 region: CASSPPGLAAFNEQFF. The CDR3 DNA follows: TGTGCCAGCAGTCCCCCGGGACTAGCGGCCTTCAATGAGCAGTTCTTC.

V and J are TRBV9 and TRBJ2-1; TRBD2 might be the D (7 bases). V lost 0 bases, J lost 12 bases, and 16 bases lay in between. CDR3 size: 14 residues. Germline V lookup: CDR1 SGDLS, CDR2 YYNGEE. CDR3: CASSVASWGGGQFF. The CDR3, as DNA: TGTGCCAGCAGCGTAGCCTCGTGGGGAGGGGGGCAGTTCTTC.

CDR3 sequence reads: CATSGHMNTEAFF. The CDR3 DNA reads TGTGCCACCTCAGGACATATGAACACTGAAGCTTTCTTT. The V call is TRBV28, the J call TRBJ1-1; a possible D gene is TRBD1 (5 bases). The germline V gene has CDR1 MDHEN and CDR2 SYDVKM. This CDR3 region has 13 residues. V lost 10 bases and J 0 bases, leaving 12 bases between the germline ends.

The chain's CDR3 is CASRPGTGKGYTF. CDR3 nucleotide sequence: TGTGCCAGCAGGCCCGGGACAGGGAAGGGCTACACCTTC. The rearrangement joins TRBV6-5 to TRBJ1-2, with TRBD1 matching over 9 bases. This CDR3 is 13 amino acids long. The V and J ends lost 6 bases and 8 bases, in that order; junction bases with no gene match: 7. Germline CDR1 and CDR2: MNHEY and SVGAGI.

This clonotype has just a few counts. V and J are TRBV3-1 and TRBJ2-5, with D maybe TRBD1 (6 bases). V gave up 3 bases and J gave up 1 base, with 12 bases separating them. The CDR3 contains 15 residues. Germline CDR1 reads LGHDT; CDR2 reads YNNKEL (reference sequence). CDR3 nucleotide sequence: TGTGCCAGCAGCCATCCGACAGGAAGCCAAGAGACCCAGTACTTC. Its protein is CASSHPTGSQETQYF.

The chain combines TRBV12-3 or TRBV12-4 with TRBJ2-7; D is unresolved. Trimming stripped 6 bases from V and 2 bases from J, with 14 bases between. The CDR3 is 14 amino acids. As DNA, the CDR3 is TGTGCCAGCAGCTTTAGTCTCTCAACCTACGAGCAGTACTTC. This sequence encodes CASSFSLSTYEQYF.

The chain links TRBV13 to TRBJ2-4; possibly TRBD2 for D (6 bases). This CDR3 spans 16 amino acids. V was shortened by 8 bases and J by 13 bases, with 30 bases between the two germline ends. Germline CDR1 PRHDT, CDR2 FYEKMQ (reference sequence). DNA of the CDR3: TGTGCCAGCTCCGGGGGAACTCTTAACTTATACAGTGAGCAGTACTTC. It yields the protein CASSGGTLNLYSEQYF.

CDR3 sequence: CASSQAVDKEGGYEQYF. Here the CDR3 DNA reads TGTGCCAGCAGCCAAGCAGTTGATAAGGAGGGAGGTTACGAGCAGTACTTC. The genes are TRBV4-2 and TRBJ2-7; the D gene is possibly TRBD2 (6 bases). V dropped 1 base and J dropped 4 bases, with 20 bases sitting between them. Germline values: CDR1 LGHNA, CDR2 YNFKEQ. The CDR3 is 17 amino acids.